The entry that follows covers one T cell receptor (beta chain) sequence. What it binds is unknown. This entry comes from a study of cytomegalovirus exposure and HLA in healthy donors. Findings and caveats of the study: In a later analysis, at a false discovery rate of 0.05, approximately 15,000 TCR beta sequences matched HLA alleles. As immune exposure information, only CMV serostatus was available. 87-base-pair reads could not separate some V segments, including TRBV6-2 and TRBV6-3.

Germline lookup yields CDR1 MNHNS and CDR2 SASEGT. V lost 1 base and J 4 bases, leaving 7 bases between the germline ends. The length of the CDR3 is 13 residues. In the PCR, 60 Vbeta and 13 Jbeta primers were used. The protocol was immunoSEQ multiplex PCR, while the TCRdb copy is restricted to in-frame clones and leaves out a portion. This table has 150,000 to 200,000 clones, roughly 79% appearing once. The receptor's source is a man between 45 and 60 years old in good health and CMV-seropositive. Material: PBMCs. The J gene is TRBJ1-2, the V gene TRBV6-1; D unresolved. The CDR3 DNA reads TGTGCCAGCAGTGAAGGGGCCGGCTATGGCTACACCTTC. Translating gives CASSEGAGYGYTF.